This T cell receptor (beta chain) originates from a study of blood T cell repertoires in COVID-19. Study-wide background: PBMCs, B-cell-depleted T cells, or T cells provided the cDNA or gDNA that made up the material.

CDR1 is LNHDA, CDR2 SQIVND, per germline (reference sequence). Germline trimming cut 6 bases from V and 0 bases from J; bases unmatched to any gene: 10. The CDR3 extends over 16 amino acids. Only in-frame clones appear in the TCRdb table, and some are missing; sequencing was by immunoSEQ multiplex PCR. The table shows under 200,000 clones, with roughly 89% occurring only once. The sequence came from an older woman with COVID-19, enrolled during active disease. The chain links TRBV19 to TRBJ1-2; 7 positions agree with TRBD1. The sample taken for sequencing was peripheral blood. The CDR3 is CASSGDRASANYGYTF. The DNA for the CDR3 is TGTGCCAGTAGCGGTGACAGGGCCTCAGCTAACTATGGCTACACCTTC.